One and the same sample provided the 25 T cell receptor beta chains below, sequenced in a study of OX40 agonist ivuxolimab in advanced cancers. Sequencing used immunoSEQ multiplex PCR; TCRdb keeps in-frame clones, though not all of them. The table includes 68,000 or so clones, approximately 90% detected once. Sequenced material: CD4+ or CD8+ T cells sorted from blood, taken in a trial of the OX40 agonist ivuxolimab. These receptors originate from an adult with an advanced solid tumor such as melanoma, head and neck, liver or kidney cancer.

Only a few counts were recorded for this clone. V is TRBV7-9 and J is TRBJ1-6; D is ambiguous. V lost 6 bases to trimming and J lost 3 bases, with 9 bases between them. CDR1 and CDR2 from the germline V gene are SEHNR and FQNEAQ (reference sequence). The CDR3 has 14 residues. In nucleotides, the CDR3 is TGTGCCAGCAGTAGCCGGGACTATAATTCACCCCTCCACTTT. Translation gives CASSSRDYNSPLHF.

The J gene is TRBJ1-1, the V gene TRBV5-6; D unresolved. Trimming removed 1 base from V and 3 bases from J, with 7 bases in between. Germline loops: CDR1 SGHDT, CDR2 YYEEEE. This CDR3 region has 13 residues. The CDR3 protein is CASSLTIYTEAFF. The CDR3 nucleotides read TGTGCCAGCAGCTTGACAATCTACACTGAAGCTTTCTTT.

V gene TRBV6-5 combines with J gene TRBJ1-1, with D uncertain. CDR1 and CDR2 from the germline V gene are MNHEY and SVGAGI. The ends were cut back, 6 bases at V and 0 bases at J, with 8 bases in the middle. The CDR3 loop spans 13 amino acids. In nucleotides, the CDR3 is TGTGCCAGCAGCCGACAAGTGAACACTGAAGCTTTCTTT. Amino acid sequence: CASSRQVNTEAFF.

This clone was observed a handful of times. In DNA form, the CDR3 reads TGTGCCAGCAGTGAAGGGCGTGGAAACACCATATATTTT. Its protein product is CASSEGRGNTIYF. The chain has TRBV6-1 and TRBJ1-3; D not certain. There are 13 residues in the CDR3. Germline V CDR1 and CDR2: MNHNS, SASEGT. The germline V and J ends were trimmed by 1 base and 3 bases, with 4 bases remaining between them.

This chain uses TRBV28 with TRBJ2-3; TRBD2 matches 9 bases. The V gene end was trimmed by 6 bases and the J gene end by 4 bases; junction bases not matched to a gene: 14. The CDR3 consists of 17 residues. CDR1 is MDHEN, CDR2 SYDVKM, per germline. The CDR3 sequence: CASSSLAGTRWSDTQYF. CDR3 nucleotides: TGTGCCAGCAGCTCTCTAGCGGGGACCAGGTGGTCAGATACGCAGTATTTT.

The J gene is TRBJ1-2, the V gene TRBV30; 7 bases line up with TRBD1. Trimming at V came to 0 bases and at J to 4 bases, leaving 2 bases not matched to a gene. This CDR3 spans 13 amino acids. The germline gives CDR1 GTSNPN, CDR2 SVGIG (reference sequence). The DNA for the CDR3 is TGTGCCTGGAGTGTAGACAGGGCCTATGGCTACACCTTC. This translates into CAWSVDRAYGYTF.

The chain carries TRBV30 and TRBJ1-2, with D hard to call. V dropped 5 bases and J dropped 7 bases, with 14 bases sitting between them. CDR3 length: 12 residues. Germline lookup yields CDR1 GTSNPN and CDR2 SVGIG (reference sequence). DNA for the CDR3: TGTGCCTGGGGACTAGGGCTTCGTGGCTACACCTTC. Residues: CAWGLGLRGYTF.

The chain uses TRBV6-5 and TRBJ2-3; either TRBD1 or TRBD2 may fit D (6 bases each). The length of the CDR3 is 14 residues. The germline V and J ends were trimmed by 10 bases and 5 bases, with 19 bases remaining between them. The germline V gene encodes CDR1 MNHEY and CDR2 SVGAGI. The CDR3 spells CATRSGAERDTQYF. The DNA of the CDR3 is TGTGCCACTCGCTCGGGGGCAGAGAGAGATACGCAGTATTTT.

The V gene is TRBV11-3, the J gene TRBJ1-2, with 8 bases matching TRBD1. The trim removed 3 bases at V and 8 bases at J, leaving 14 bases unmatched. CDR3 length: 16 amino acids. Germline CDR1 and CDR2: SGHNT and YENEEA. CDR3 in amino acids: CASSFSARTGSRGYTF. The CDR3 region has the DNA TGTGCCAGCAGCTTTAGTGCAAGGACAGGGTCCCGGGGCTACACCTTC.

The gene calls are TRBV5-4 and TRBJ2-2; 7 nucleotides align to TRBD1. After removal of 4 bases from V and 5 bases from J, the junction contained 11 bases not matched to a gene. CDR3 length: 16 amino acids. Germline values: CDR1 SGHNT, CDR2 YYREEE (reference sequence). The CDR3 region is CASSPRTGTETGELFF. In DNA, the CDR3 is TGTGCCAGCAGCCCCCGAACCGGGACAGAGACCGGGGAGCTGTTTTTT.

The chain recombines TRBV7-2 with TRBJ1-5, with no clear D. The CDR3 totals 13 residues. The ends were cut back, 4 bases at V and 7 bases at J, with 11 bases in the middle. Germline assignment: CDR1 SGHTA and CDR2 FQGNSA. CDR3 sequence: CASSSDPQQPQHF. The DNA for the CDR3 is TGTGCCAGCAGCTCCGACCCGCAGCAGCCCCAGCATTTT.

The chain employs TRBV7-9 and TRBJ1-2; D remains unclear. Germline V gene data show CDR1 as SEHNR and CDR2 as FQNEAQ (reference sequence). The V end was cut by 1 base, the J end by 8 bases, with 11 bases between. The CDR3 has 13 amino acids. CDR3 DNA sequence: TGTGCCAGCAGCTTAGAGACCTCGATAGGCTACACCTTC. Its protein is CASSLETSIGYTF.

The rearrangement uses TRBV7-2 and TRBJ1-2, with 7 bases that match TRBD1. The ends lost 2 bases at V and 8 bases at J; junction bases unmatched: 14. Per the germline V gene, CDR1 is SGHTA and CDR2 is FQGNSA. The CDR3 has 16 amino acids. Here the CDR3 reads CASSLRGARTGRGYTF. In nucleotides, the CDR3 is TGTGCCAGCAGCTTAAGGGGGGCCCGGACAGGCCGGGGCTACACCTTC.

The chain has TRBV19 and TRBJ1-5; TRBD1 might be the D (5 bases). Trimming shortened V by 6 bases and J by 2 bases, and 14 bases separated the two germline ends. This CDR3 has 15 residues. Germline lookup yields CDR1 LNHDA and CDR2 SQIVND (reference sequence). CDR3: CASRVGGLGNQPQHF. The CDR3 nucleotides are TGTGCCAGTAGGGTGGGGGGATTAGGCAATCAGCCCCAGCATTTT.

This clone has just a few counts. The chain links TRBV7-9 to TRBJ1-2; possible D gene TRBD1, 5 bases. This CDR3 has 12 residues. Trimming took 4 bases from V and 8 from J, leaving 11 bases between them. Looked up from germline, CDR1 is SEHNR and CDR2 is FQNEAQ (reference sequence). CDR3 DNA: TGTGCCAGCAGCTCAATAAACAGGGGCTACACCTTC. Its translation: CASSSINRGYTF.

This rearrangement joins TRBV19 to TRBJ2-1; 10 nucleotides match TRBD1. The germline V gene has CDR1 LNHDA and CDR2 SQIVND (reference sequence). Trimming at V came to 2 bases and at J to 5 bases, leaving 9 bases not matched to a gene. The CDR3 is 17 amino acids. CDR3 residues: CASSIYSGTGVNNEQFF. CDR3 sequence (DNA): TGTGCCAGTAGTATATACTCCGGGACAGGGGTAAACAATGAGCAGTTCTTC.

This sequence joins TRBV18 and TRBJ2-1, with 10 bases matching TRBD1. The CDR3 consists of 16 residues. Germline CDR1 is KGHSH and CDR2 is LQKENI. The V gene end was trimmed by 1 base and the J gene end by 5 bases; junction bases not matched to a gene: 5. The CDR3 sequence: CASSPRGQGPNNEQFF. The CDR3 DNA is TGTGCCAGCTCACCACGGGGACAGGGGCCTAACAATGAGCAGTTCTTC.

The CDR3 is CASSSGQLGLQGTEAFF. In DNA form, the CDR3 reads TGCGCCAGCAGCTCAGGACAGCTGGGACTTCAGGGCACTGAAGCTTTCTTT. This sequence joins TRBV5-1 and TRBJ1-1, with D tentatively TRBD1 (6 bases). The germline V and J ends were trimmed by 3 bases and 4 bases, with 22 bases remaining between them. Germline CDR1 reads SGHRS; CDR2 reads YFSETQ. CDR3 length equals 17 residues. Based on the CDR3 plus reference TRBV5-1 and TRBJ1-1, the full variable domain is KAGVTQTPRYLIKTRGQQVTLSCSPISGHRSVSWYQQTPGQGLQFLFEYFSETQRNKGNFPGRFSGRQFSNSRSEMNVSTLELGDSALYLCASSSGQLGLQGTEAFFGQGTRLTVV.

The chain links TRBV7-9 to TRBJ2-1; 10 nucleotides match TRBD1. Germline assignment: CDR1 SEHNR and CDR2 FQNEAQ (reference sequence). J gave up 15 bases and V 1 base, and 3 bases lay outside the gene matches. The CDR3 extends over 12 amino acids. This chain's CDR3 is CASSLEGDRGFF. CDR3 DNA sequence: TGTGCCAGCAGCTTAGAGGGGGACAGGGGGTTCTTC.

The chain combines TRBV29-1 with TRBJ1-5, with a weak D call TRBD1 (5 bases). V gave up 4 bases and J gave up 5 bases, with 12 bases separating them. This CDR3 comprises 13 residues. CDR1 is SQVTM and CDR2 is ANQGSEA in the germline V gene. The CDR3 sequence is CSVGGEGYQPQHF. CDR3 bases: TGCAGCGTTGGAGGGGAGGGGTATCAGCCCCAGCATTTT.

There are a few counts of this clone. J is TRBJ1-1 and V is TRBV30; 8 bases line up with TRBD1. The CDR3 has 12 amino acids. J lost 4 bases, V lost 5 bases, and 3 bases had no gene match. In germline, CDR1 is GTSNPN, CDR2 SVGIG (reference sequence). CDR3 DNA: TGTGCCTGGTCACAGGGGGGCACTGAAGCTTTCTTT. Amino acid sequence: CAWSQGGTEAFF.

The J gene is TRBJ1-1, the V gene TRBV7-9; 9 bases align to TRBD1. Germline V gives CDR1 SEHNR, CDR2 FQNEAQ (reference sequence). Germline trimming cut 4 bases from V and 2 bases from J; bases unmatched to any gene: 5. This CDR3 has 15 residues. In DNA form, the CDR3 reads TGTGCCAGCAGCTCGCCGGGACAGGGAAACACTGAAGCTTTCTTT. Protein product: CASSSPGQGNTEAFF.

In nucleotides, the CDR3 is TGCGCCAGCAGCGGGACCCCGGAGGGGGAAAAACTGTTTTTT. Encoded protein: CASSGTPEGEKLFF. The J gene is TRBJ1-4, the V gene TRBV5-1; perhaps TRBD1 as D (5 bases). V lost 4 bases and J lost 8, with 15 bases in between. Germline V gene sequence: CDR1 SGHRS, CDR2 YFSETQ. There are 14 residues in the CDR3.

This chain links TRBV5-1 with TRBJ1-4, with 10 bases identical to TRBD1. CDR3 size: 16 residues. Germline CDR1 and CDR2: SGHRS and YFSETQ. Unmatched junction bases numbered 4, after V lost 2 bases and J lost 3 bases. This CDR3 reads CASSFGDRGPNEKLFF. DNA for the CDR3: TGCGCCAGCAGCTTTGGGGACAGGGGACCTAATGAAAAACTGTTTTTT.

In nucleotides, the CDR3 is TGTGCCAGCCACCCCTGGGGTCGGGGTGAAGCTTTCTTT. This codes for CASHPWGRGEAFF. The chain recombines TRBV27 with TRBJ1-1; no definite D call. Germline V gene lookup returns CDR1 MNHEY and CDR2 SMNVEV (reference sequence). This CDR3 is 13 amino acids long. Trimming pared 8 bases from V and 7 bases from J, leaving 17 bases between.